This T cell receptor beta chain emerged from a study of T cells in Graves' hyperthyroidism and ophthalmopathy. General study findings and limits: Most clonotypes that expanded in the thyroid above 0.001 also showed up in blood. Separation of ophthalmopathy from stable hyperthyroidism was achieved by a 13 V-J model.

In this sample, this clonotype turned up a few times. The antigen is undetermined. For the diagnoses, clinical symptoms, serum thyroxine and TRAb, thyroid ultrasound and orbital computed tomography were used. Blood was sampled at initial diagnosis of hyperthyroidism, prior to onset of any ophthalmopathy symptoms. CDR3 length: 15 residues. J gave up 8 bases and V 6 bases, and 9 bases lay outside the gene matches. CDR1 is MNHEY, CDR2 SVGEGT, per germline. Regions amplified from RNA transcripts were the TCR beta CDR3 regions. A set of HTBI primers served as the primers for a first-round RT-PCR of the TCR CDR3. MiXCR was run by TCRdb on the multiplex PCR reads, yielding one entry per CDR3 protein. The sample carries a few hundred thousand distinct CDR3 sequences, about 13% recorded once.

Input material: blood. This TCR was recovered from a man aged 30 to 45 with Graves' hyperthyroidism that later progressed to Graves' ophthalmopathy. The rearrangement uses TRBV6-2 or TRBV6-3 and TRBJ2-1, with 11 bases identical to TRBD2. The CDR3 DNA sequence: TGTGCCAGCAGCCCTACTAGCGGGGGTGGGGATGAGCAGTTCTTC. Amino acid sequence: CASSPTSGGGDEQFF.